This T cell receptor beta chain originates from a study of T cells in tuberculosis. In the study overall: T cells were selected with CD1B tetramers loaded with glucose monomycolate.

Cells were sorted from thawed PBMC rested overnight and stained with GMM-loaded CD1B tetramer, viability dye and anti-CD3. C32 glucose monomycolate from Rhodococcus equi was loaded onto the CD1B tetramers. Tetramer-sorted PBMC had been CD14 monocyte-depleted before freezing. Approximately 91,000 tetramer-negative cells were sorted from each donor. A few counts support this clone. Germline CDR1 and CDR2: LGHNA and YNFKEQ. CDR3 length: 15 residues. V shed 2 bases and J shed 6 bases, with 14 bases lying between them. Sequencing of TCR-alpha and TCR-beta chains was unpaired. The table came from immunoSEQ multiplex PCR; TCRdb's copy has only in-frame clones and leaves some out. The profile shows approximately 59,000 clones, around 81% of them singletons.

The sequence was collected from an adult woman with latent tuberculosis. Sample: CD1b-GMM tetramer-negative cells sorted from PBMCs. The rearrangement links TRBV4-2 to TRBJ1-5, with D perhaps matching TRBD1 (6 bases). DNA for the CDR3: TGTGCCAGCAGCCAAAATCAGGGAGGGGGTCAGCCCCAGCATTTT. Encoded protein: CASSQNQGGGQPQHF.